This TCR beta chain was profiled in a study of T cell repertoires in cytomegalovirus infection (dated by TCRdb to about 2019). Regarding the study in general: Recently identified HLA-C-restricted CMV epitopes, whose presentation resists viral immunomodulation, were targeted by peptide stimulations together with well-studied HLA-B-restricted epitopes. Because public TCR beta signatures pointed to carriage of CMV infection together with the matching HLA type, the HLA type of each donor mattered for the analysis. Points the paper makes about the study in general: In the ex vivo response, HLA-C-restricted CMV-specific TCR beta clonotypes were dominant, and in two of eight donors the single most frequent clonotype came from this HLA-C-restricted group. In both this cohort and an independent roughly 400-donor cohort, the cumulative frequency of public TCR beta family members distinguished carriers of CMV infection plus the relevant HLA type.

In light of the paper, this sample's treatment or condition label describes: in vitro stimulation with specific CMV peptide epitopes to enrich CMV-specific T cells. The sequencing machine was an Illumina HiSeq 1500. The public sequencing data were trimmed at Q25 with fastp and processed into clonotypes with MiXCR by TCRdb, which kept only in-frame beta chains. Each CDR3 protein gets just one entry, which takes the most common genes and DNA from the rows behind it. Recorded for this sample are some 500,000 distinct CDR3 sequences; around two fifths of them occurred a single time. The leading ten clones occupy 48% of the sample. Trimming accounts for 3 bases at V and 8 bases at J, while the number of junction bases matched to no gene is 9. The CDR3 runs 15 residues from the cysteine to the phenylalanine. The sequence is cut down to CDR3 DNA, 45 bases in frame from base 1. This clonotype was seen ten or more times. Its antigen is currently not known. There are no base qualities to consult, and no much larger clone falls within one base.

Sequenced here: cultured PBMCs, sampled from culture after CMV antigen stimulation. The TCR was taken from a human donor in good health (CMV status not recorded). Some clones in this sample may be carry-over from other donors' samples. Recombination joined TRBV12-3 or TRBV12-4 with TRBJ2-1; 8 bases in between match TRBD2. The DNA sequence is TGTGCCAGCAGTTTGGGAGCGGGAGCGGTGGATGAGCAGTTCTTC. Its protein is CASSLGAGAVDEQFF.